The 10 T cell receptor beta chains listed next were all sequenced from one sample in a study of blood T cell repertoires in COVID-19. Method: immunoSEQ multiplex PCR; TCRdb's copy keeps in-frame clones and lacks some. The sample has hundreds of thousands of clones; nearly 90% are singletons. The material sequenced was PBMCs or T cells enriched from blood (not recorded which). The receptor set was obtained from a woman between 18 and 30 years old with acute COVID-19.

This clone came up a few times. The gene calls are TRBV5-6 and TRBJ1-2, with 9 bases aligning to TRBD1. Germline-derived CDR1 and CDR2 are SGHDT and YYEEEE. Trimming took 4 bases from V and 4 from J; bases not matched to a gene: 5. The CDR3 contains 14 residues. CDR3 nucleotides: TGTGCCAGCAGCCCAGGACAGGGGAGCTATGGCTACACCTTC. It translates to CASSPGQGSYGYTF.

The V gene is TRBV3-1 (or the pseudogene TRBV3-2), the J gene TRBJ2-2, with 8 bases matching TRBD2. J was trimmed by 8 bases and V by 4 bases; bases with no gene match: 9. The CDR3 loop spans 15 amino acids. Per germline, CDR1 LGHDT and CDR2 YNNKEL (reference sequence). This chain's CDR3 is CASSLRTSYIGELFF. CDR3 nucleotides: TGTGCCAGCAGCCTCCGGACTAGCTATATAGGGGAGCTGTTTTTT.

This clone appeared a single time. V is TRBV3-1 (or the pseudogene TRBV3-2) and J is TRBJ2-1; D is uncertain. The germline V gene encodes CDR1 LGHDT and CDR2 YNNKEL (reference sequence). The CDR3 extends over 17 amino acids. V lost 1 base and J lost 4, with 17 bases in between. CDR3 DNA sequence: TGTGCCAGCAGCCAAGCGTCGAGGAGAAAAAGTTACAATGAGCAGTTCTTC. The encoded protein is CASSQASRRKSYNEQFF.

A few counts support this clone. The gene calls are TRBV28 and TRBJ1-6; TRBD1 is a possible D gene (6 bases). Trimming removed 6 bases from V and 9 bases from J, with 15 bases in between. Germline assignment: CDR1 MDHEN and CDR2 SYDVKM. This CDR3 has 14 residues. The CDR3 reads CASRPGSGASPLHF. The CDR3 DNA sequence: TGTGCCAGCAGGCCCGGGTCAGGGGCTTCACCCCTCCACTTT.

The V and J genes are TRBV19 and TRBJ2-2; perhaps TRBD1 as D (6 bases). Germline values: CDR1 LNHDA, CDR2 SQIVND (reference sequence). The CDR3 is 18 amino acids. The ends were cut back, 5 bases at V and 0 bases at J, with 19 bases in the middle. In DNA, the CDR3 is TGTGCCAGTAGTCTGGGGGCCCGGGCCGGAGCGAACACCGGGGAGCTGTTTTTT. It encodes CASSLGARAGANTGELFF.

This chain uses TRBV27 with TRBJ1-2, with TRBD1 matching 10 bases. The V segment lost 5 bases and the J segment 0 bases; nucleotides outside the gene matches: 3. CDR1 MNHEY and CDR2 SMNVEV come from the germline V gene (reference sequence). The CDR3 sequence is 15 residues long. The CDR3 DNA reads TGTGCCAGCAGTCCGGGACAGGGGCCTAACTATGGCTACACCTTC. It codes for CASSPGQGPNYGYTF.

V and J are TRBV9 and TRBJ1-4; 7 nucleotides align to TRBD1. Germline V gives CDR1 SGDLS, CDR2 YYNGEE. The CDR3 loop spans 14 amino acids. V trimming: 0 bases; J trimming: 11 bases; junction bases outside the gene matches: 7. The CDR3 region is CASSVGDSRLKLFF. In nucleotides, the CDR3 is TGTGCCAGCAGCGTAGGGGACAGCCGACTCAAACTGTTTTTT.

This clone was seen many times. The chain uses TRBV7-2 and TRBJ2-1; 10 bases map to TRBD2. After removal of 5 bases from V and 8 bases from J, the junction contained 9 bases not matched to a gene. From germline, CDR1 is SGHTA and CDR2 FQGNSA. The CDR3 is made up of 15 amino acids. The CDR3: CASSLGLAAYHEQFF. The DNA for the CDR3 is TGTGCCAGCAGCCTCGGACTAGCGGCTTACCATGAGCAGTTCTTC.

The CDR3 DNA reads as TGCAGCGCATACATAATTCCCCTCCAAGAGACCCAGTACTTC. Translation gives CSAYIIPLQETQYF. The chain has TRBV29-1 and TRBJ2-5; the D is unclear. The CDR3 spans 14 residues. Germline V gene data show CDR1 as SQVTM and CDR2 as ANQGSEA. Between the trimmed V and J ends, which lost 7 bases and 1 base, there was a span of 16 bases.

The rearrangement joins TRBV10-3 to TRBJ1-1; weak D call: TRBD1 (6 bases). Between the trimmed V and J ends, which lost 3 bases and 5 bases, there was a span of 16 bases. The CDR3 extends over 15 amino acids. The germline V gene has CDR1 ENHRY and CDR2 SYGVKD. CDR3 region: CAISDGTGLQTEAFF. The CDR3 DNA is TGTGCCATCAGTGATGGCACAGGGTTGCAAACTGAAGCTTTCTTT.